The 12 T cell receptor beta chains below were found in one sample sequenced in a study of a mutant IDH1 vaccine in newly diagnosed glioma. Their specific antigens are unknown. Documented time point: week 23, last vaccination. Vaccination used 300 ug of mutant IDH1 20-mer peptide per dose, with topical imiquimod. Method: immunoSEQ multiplex PCR; TCRdb's copy keeps in-frame clones and lacks some. The data contain around 40,000 clones, roughly 79% of them seen just once; the ten biggest clones take up approximately 6.8%. The sample consisted of PBMCs, taken from a glioma patient whose treatment included an IDH1 peptide vaccine. The receptors were gathered from a woman aged 40 to 55 with glioma. Some clones in this sample may be carry-over from other donors' samples.

This chain joins TRBV7-2 and TRBJ2-3; possibly TRBD2 for D (6 bases). Trimming took off 5 bases at V and 4 bases at J, with 22 bases between the two ends. Germline CDR1 SGHTA, CDR2 FQGNSA. The CDR3 totals 17 residues. DNA for the CDR3: TGTGCCAGCAGCCCACTCACTGGGGCTGGGACTGCAGATACGCAGTATTTT. Its translation: CASSPLTGAGTADTQYF.

This chain joins TRBV14 and TRBJ2-7; D perhaps matches TRBD1 (6 bases). With 3 bases removed from V and 6 bases from J, the gap between germline ends came to 9 bases. The CDR3 length is 12 residues. CDR1 is SGHDN, CDR2 FVKESK, per germline. The CDR3 region is CASSHNRAEQYF. The CDR3 DNA follows: TGTGCCAGCAGCCATAACAGGGCCGAGCAGTACTTC.

This chain uses TRBV7-2 with TRBJ1-4; TRBD1 might be the D (6 bases). V lost 6 bases to trimming and J lost 8 bases, with 19 bases between them. The CDR3 is made up of 15 amino acids. CDR1 is SGHTA and CDR2 is FQGNSA in the germline V gene. The DNA for the CDR3 is TGTGCCAGCAGTCCTTCGGGGGGCGCGGGGGAAAAACTGTTTTTT. Its translation: CASSPSGGAGEKLFF.

The CDR3 protein is CASSARVGSNQPQHF. DNA for the CDR3: TGTGCCAGCAGCGCCCGCGTAGGGAGCAATCAGCCCCAGCATTTT. J is TRBJ1-5 and V is TRBV9; D remains unclear. The CDR3 covers 15 residues. Germline V gene data show CDR1 as SGDLS and CDR2 as YYNGEE. Trimming took off 3 bases at V and 1 base at J, with 11 bases between the two ends.

The J gene is TRBJ2-7, the V gene TRBV5-6, with D possibly being TRBD1 or TRBD2 (5 bases each). Trimming left V 7 bases short and J 4 bases short, with 12 bases between. From germline, CDR1 is SGHDT and CDR2 YYEEEE. The CDR3 length is 12 residues. The CDR3 DNA is TGTGCCAGCGGGAGACAGAAATACGAGCAGTACTTC. Its translation: CASGRQKYEQYF. Combining the CDR3 with reference TRBV5-6 and TRBJ2-7 gives the whole variable domain DAGVTQSPTHLIKTRGQQVTLRCSPKSGHDTVSWYQQALGQGPQFIFQYYEEEERQRGNFPDRFSGHQFPNYSSELNVNALLLGDSALYLCASGRQKYEQYFGPGTRLTVT.

The V gene is TRBV19, the J gene TRBJ2-2, with 8 nucleotides matching TRBD2. The CDR3 consists of 20 residues. The germline CDR1 and CDR2 sequences are LNHDA and SQIVND (reference sequence). V was clipped by 3 bases and J by 4 bases; unmatched bases: 19. CDR3 loop: CASSILQVGSGDSRTGELFF. The DNA of the CDR3 is TGTGCCAGTAGTATCCTTCAAGTGGGTAGCGGGGATTCCCGCACCGGGGAGCTGTTTTTT.

This clone was detected a few times. The V gene is TRBV20-1, the J gene TRBJ2-3; D remains unclear. Per the germline V gene, CDR1 is DFQATT and CDR2 is SNEGSKA (reference sequence). Trimming stripped 7 bases from V and 4 bases from J, with 6 bases between. This CDR3 has 10 amino acids. The CDR3 spells CSGSSDTQYF. The DNA of the CDR3 is TGCAGTGGAAGTTCAGATACGCAGTATTTT.

This clone came up a few times. This chain connects TRBV2 to TRBJ2-5; a possible D gene is TRBD2 (5 bases). The V gene's germline CDR1 is SNHLY and CDR2 FYNNEI. Deletions cut 1 base from V and 4 bases from J, with 16 bases between. The CDR3 totals 16 residues. In DNA form, the CDR3 reads TGTGCCAGCAGTGAAGATGTAGGACTCCCGAGAGAGACCCAGTACTTC. Protein sequence: CASSEDVGLPRETQYF.

The chain couples TRBV15 to TRBJ2-7, with D possibly called TRBD1 or TRBD2 (7 bases each). Germline CDR1 LNHNV, CDR2 YYDKDF (reference sequence). The germline V and J ends were trimmed by 3 bases and 3 bases, with 12 bases remaining between them. This CDR3 comprises 14 residues. CDR3 in amino acids: CATSRGGTDYEQYF. The DNA for the CDR3 is TGTGCCACCAGCAGGGGGGGGACAGACTACGAGCAGTACTTC. The entire variable domain, with the rest obtained from reference TRBV15 and TRBJ2-7, is as follows: DAMVIQNPRYQVTQFGKPVTLSCSQTLNHNVMYWYQQKSSQAPKLLFHYYDKDFNNEADTPDNFQSRRPNTSFCFLDIRSPGLGDTAMYLCATSRGGTDYEQYFGPGTRLTVT.

This chain connects TRBV7-2 to TRBJ2-4; D tentatively fits TRBD1 or TRBD2 (5 bases each). The CDR3 has 15 residues. V lost 1 base, J lost 9 bases, and 16 bases lay in between. CDR1 and CDR2 from the germline V gene are SGHTA and FQGNSA. The CDR3 region has the DNA TGTGCCAGCAGCTTAGTTGGCGAGAGGGGTAGCATTCAGTACTTC. It is translated as CASSLVGERGSIQYF.

The chain has TRBV18 and TRBJ2-3, with D perhaps TRBD1 (6 bases). Per germline, CDR1 KGHSH and CDR2 LQKENI. Trimming removed 5 bases from V and 1 base from J, with 10 bases in between. This CDR3 region has 14 residues. CDR3 sequence reads: CASSGQIRTDTQYF. CDR3 bases: TGTGCCAGCTCAGGACAGATCCGCACAGATACGCAGTATTTT.

The sample holds a few counts of this clone. The rearrangement links TRBV7-9 to TRBJ1-1; unclear D gene. CDR1 is SEHNR, CDR2 FQNEAQ, per germline (reference sequence). The V gene lost 0 bases and the J gene lost 6 bases, with 8 bases spanning the gap. The CDR3 spans 13 residues. The CDR3 DNA sequence: TGTGCCAGCAGCTTAGCCCGCCGGGCTGAAGCTTTCTTT. Amino acids: CASSLARRAEAFF.